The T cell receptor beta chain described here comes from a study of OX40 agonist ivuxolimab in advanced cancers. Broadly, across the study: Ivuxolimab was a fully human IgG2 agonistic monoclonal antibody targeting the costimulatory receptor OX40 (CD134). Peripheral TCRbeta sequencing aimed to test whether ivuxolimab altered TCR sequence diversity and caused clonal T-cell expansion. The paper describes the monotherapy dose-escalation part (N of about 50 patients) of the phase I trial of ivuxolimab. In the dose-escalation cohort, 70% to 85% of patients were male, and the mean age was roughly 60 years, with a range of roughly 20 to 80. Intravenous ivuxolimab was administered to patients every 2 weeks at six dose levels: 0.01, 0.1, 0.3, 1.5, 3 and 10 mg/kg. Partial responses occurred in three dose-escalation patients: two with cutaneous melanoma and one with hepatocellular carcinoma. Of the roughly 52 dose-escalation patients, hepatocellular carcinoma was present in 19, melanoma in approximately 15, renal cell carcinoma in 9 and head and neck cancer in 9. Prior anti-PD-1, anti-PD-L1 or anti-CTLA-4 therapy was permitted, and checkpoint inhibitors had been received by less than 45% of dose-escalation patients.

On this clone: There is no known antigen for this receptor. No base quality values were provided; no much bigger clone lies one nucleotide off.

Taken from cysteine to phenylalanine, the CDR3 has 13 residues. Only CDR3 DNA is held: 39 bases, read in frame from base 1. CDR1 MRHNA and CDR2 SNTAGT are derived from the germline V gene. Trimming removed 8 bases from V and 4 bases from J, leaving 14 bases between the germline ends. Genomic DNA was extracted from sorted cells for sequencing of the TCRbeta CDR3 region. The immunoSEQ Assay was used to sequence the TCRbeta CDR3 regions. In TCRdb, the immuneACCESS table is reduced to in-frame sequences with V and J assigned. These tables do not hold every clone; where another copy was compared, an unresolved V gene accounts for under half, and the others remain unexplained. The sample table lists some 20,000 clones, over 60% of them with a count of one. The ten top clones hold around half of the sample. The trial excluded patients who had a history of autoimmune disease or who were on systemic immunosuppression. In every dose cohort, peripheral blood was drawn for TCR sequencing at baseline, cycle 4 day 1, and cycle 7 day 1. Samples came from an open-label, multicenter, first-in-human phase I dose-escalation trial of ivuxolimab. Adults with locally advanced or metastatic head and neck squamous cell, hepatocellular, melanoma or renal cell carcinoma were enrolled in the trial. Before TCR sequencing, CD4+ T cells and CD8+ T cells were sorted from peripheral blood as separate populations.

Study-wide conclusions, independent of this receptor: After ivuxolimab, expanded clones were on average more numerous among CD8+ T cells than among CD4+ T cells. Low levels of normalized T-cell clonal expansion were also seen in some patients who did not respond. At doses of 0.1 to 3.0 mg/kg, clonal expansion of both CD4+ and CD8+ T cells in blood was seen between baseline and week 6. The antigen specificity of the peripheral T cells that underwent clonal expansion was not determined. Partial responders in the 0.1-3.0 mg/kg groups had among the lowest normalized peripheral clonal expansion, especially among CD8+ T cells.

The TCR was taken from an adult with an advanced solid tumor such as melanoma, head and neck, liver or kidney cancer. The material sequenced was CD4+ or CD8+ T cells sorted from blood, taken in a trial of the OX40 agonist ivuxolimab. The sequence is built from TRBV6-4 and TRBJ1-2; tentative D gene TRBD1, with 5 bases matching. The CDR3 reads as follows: CASLSRGIYGYTF. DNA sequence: TGTGCCAGCCTGTCGCGGGGGATCTATGGCTACACCTTC.